This T cell receptor (beta chain) was observed in a study of blood T cell repertoires in COVID-19. Study-wide background: Nucleic acid was either cDNA or gDNA, and it came from T cells, B-cell-depleted T cells, or PBMCs.

Original handling: Reference gene primer amplification yielded estimated nucleated cell counts. The method was immunoSEQ multiplex PCR; TCRdb's version includes in-frame clones alone and lacks a portion of them. From that table come the V and J calls and clone size; the DNA was used to work out D and trimming. The data show about 300,000 clones, roughly nine tenths seen once. This clone was seen a handful of times. Participant-reported clinical history was the basis for cohort assignment. Donors in Cohort 3 who had recovered were those with two negative PCRs, healthcare professional clearance, or resolution of their symptoms. Sample: PBMCs or T cells enriched from blood (not recorded which). The sequence was obtained from a woman under 30 who had recovered from COVID-19.

CDR3 in amino acids: CASSWGPGQGFSGNTIYF. CDR3 nucleotide sequence: TGTGCCAGCAGCTGGGGTCCGGGACAGGGTTTTTCTGGAAACACCATATATTTT. This chain uses TRBV13 with TRBJ1-3; 9 bases line up with TRBD1. CDR1 and CDR2 from the germline V gene are PRHDT and FYEKMQ (reference sequence). The CDR3 sequence is 18 residues long. J was trimmed by 1 base and V by 4 bases; bases with no gene match: 11. Based on the CDR3 plus reference TRBV13 and TRBJ1-3, the full variable domain is AAGVIQSPRHLIKEKRETATLKCYPIPRHDTVYWYQQGPGQDPQFLISFYEKMQSDKGSIPDRFSAQQFSDYHSELNMSSLELGDSALYFCASSWGPGQGFSGNTIYFGEGSWLTVV.